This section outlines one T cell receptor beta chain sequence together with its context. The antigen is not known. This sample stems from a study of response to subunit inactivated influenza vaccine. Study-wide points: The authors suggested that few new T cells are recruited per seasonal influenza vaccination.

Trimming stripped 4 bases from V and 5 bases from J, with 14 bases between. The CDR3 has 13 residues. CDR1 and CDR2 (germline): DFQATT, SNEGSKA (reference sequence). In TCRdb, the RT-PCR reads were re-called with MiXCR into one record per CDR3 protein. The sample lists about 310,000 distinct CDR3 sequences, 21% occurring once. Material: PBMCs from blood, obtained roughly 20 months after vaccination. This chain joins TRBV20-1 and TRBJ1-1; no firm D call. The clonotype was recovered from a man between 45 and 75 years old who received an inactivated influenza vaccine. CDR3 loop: CSAKQSGWTEAFF. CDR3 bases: TGCAGTGCTAAACAATCGGGGTGGACTGAAGCTTTCTTT.